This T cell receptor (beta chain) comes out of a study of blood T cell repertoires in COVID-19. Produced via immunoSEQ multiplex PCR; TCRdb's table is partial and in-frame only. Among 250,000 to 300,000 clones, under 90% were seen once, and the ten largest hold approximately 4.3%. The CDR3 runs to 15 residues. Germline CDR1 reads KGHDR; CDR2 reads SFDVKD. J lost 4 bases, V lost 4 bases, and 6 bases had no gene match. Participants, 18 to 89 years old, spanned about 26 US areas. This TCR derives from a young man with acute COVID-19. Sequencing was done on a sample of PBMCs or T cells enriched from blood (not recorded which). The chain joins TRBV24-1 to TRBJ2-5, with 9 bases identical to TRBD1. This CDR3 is CATSDPGTGTETQYF. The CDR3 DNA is TGTGCCACCAGTGACCCCGGGACAGGGACAGAGACCCAGTACTTC.